The source of this T cell receptor beta chain is a study of CD8 T cells in ankylosing spondylitis. Study-level points and caveats: There was reportedly significant enrichment of clones that were disease-linked in matched ankylosing spondylitis synovial fluid. Apparently characteristic of ankylosing spondylitis blood was a TCR beta motif (fewer than ten highly homologous variants). A number of the motif variants had already been described in reactive arthritis synovial fluid and blood.

For TCR beta, libraries came from quantitative 5'-RACE with molecular barcodes. TCRdb re-called the 5' RACE reads with MiXCR, one entry per CDR3 protein. Of over 400,000 distinct CDR3 sequences in the sample, roughly 25% are singletons; the top ten hold about 1%. Germline CDR1 reads LNHNV; CDR2 reads YYDKDF (reference sequence). Trimming at V came to 5 bases and at J to 13 bases, leaving 11 bases not matched to a gene. CDR3 length equals 13 residues. With respect to this clonotype: Its antigen is not known.

The clonotype comes from a male donor with ankylosing spondylitis. This chain links TRBV15 with TRBJ2-3, with 8 bases fitting TRBD2. Sequencing used blood, either unsorted or a sorted T cell fraction (not recorded which). The DNA for the CDR3 is TGTGCCACCAGCGGGACGGCAGCGGGAGAGAAGTATTTT. This gives the protein CATSGTAAGEKYF.